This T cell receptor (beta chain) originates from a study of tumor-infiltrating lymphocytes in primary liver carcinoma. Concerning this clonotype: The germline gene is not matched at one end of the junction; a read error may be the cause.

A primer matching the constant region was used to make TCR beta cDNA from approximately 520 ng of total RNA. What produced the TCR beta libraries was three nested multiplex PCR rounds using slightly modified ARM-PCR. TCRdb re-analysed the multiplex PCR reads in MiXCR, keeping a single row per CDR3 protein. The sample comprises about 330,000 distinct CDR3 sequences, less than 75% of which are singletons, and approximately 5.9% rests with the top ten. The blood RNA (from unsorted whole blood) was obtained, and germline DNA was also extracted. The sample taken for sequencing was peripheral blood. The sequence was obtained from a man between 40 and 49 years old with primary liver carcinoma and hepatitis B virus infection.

The CDR3 sequence: CSVGAGGSYEQYF. Here the CDR3 DNA reads TGCAGCGTTGGTGCTGGCGGGAGCTACGAGCAGTATTTC. The V call is TRBV29-1, the J call TRBJ2-7; 7 bases are a match to TRBD2. From germline, CDR1 is SQVTM and CDR2 ANQGSEA. The CDR3 covers 13 residues.